These 30 T cell receptor beta chains originate from one sample sequenced in a study of cytomegalovirus exposure and HLA in healthy donors. Using immunoSEQ multiplex PCR, the repertoire was profiled, and TCRdb retains in-frame clones only, with some absent. The sample has some 330,000 clones; 70% to 90% are singletons. Sequencing was done on a sample of PBMCs. These receptors were collected from a woman between 18 and 29 years old in good health and CMV-seronegative.

This clone turned up a few times. V is TRBV7-3 and J is TRBJ2-2, with a tentative D call TRBD2 (7 bases). Per the germline V gene, CDR1 is SGHTA and CDR2 is FQGTGA. CDR3 length: 16 residues. V lost 5 bases and J 4 bases, leaving 17 bases between the germline ends. For the CDR3, the DNA is TGTGCCAGCAGCCCCGGGGAGGGGGATGGCACCGGGGAGCTGTTTTTT. Translation: CASSPGEGDGTGELFF.

The rearrangement uses TRBV7-9 and TRBJ2-2, with 8 bases fitting TRBD1. J lost 6 bases, V lost 3 bases, and 6 bases had no gene match. The CDR3 sequence is 15 residues long. Germline values: CDR1 SEHNR, CDR2 FQNEAQ (reference sequence). The CDR3 region has the DNA TGTGCCAGCAGCTTTACCAGGGGGCAGGCCGGGGAGCTGTTTTTT. Residues: CASSFTRGQAGELFF.

The rearrangement uses TRBV5-4 and TRBJ1-1; 8 bases are shared with TRBD1. Germline CDR1 SGHNT, CDR2 YYREEE (reference sequence). This CDR3 region has 14 residues. The V and J ends lost 5 bases and 7 bases, in that order; junction bases with no gene match: 10. The chain's CDR3 is CASRPADRAGEAFF. As DNA, the CDR3 is TGTGCCAGCAGACCAGCGGACAGGGCTGGTGAAGCTTTCTTT. Based on the CDR3 plus reference TRBV5-4 and TRBJ1-1, the full variable domain is ETGVTQSPTHLIKTRGQQVTLRCSSQSGHNTVSWYQQALGQGPQFIFQYYREEENGRGNFPPRFSGLQFPNYSSELNVNALELDDSALYLCASRPADRAGEAFFGQGTRLTVV.

V usage is TRBV27 and J usage is TRBJ2-7; TRBD2 agrees at 7 bases. The trim removed 2 bases at V and 3 bases at J, leaving 7 bases unmatched. The CDR3 extends over 15 amino acids. Germline V gene sequence: CDR1 MNHEY, CDR2 SMNVEV (reference sequence). The CDR3 DNA sequence: TGTGCCAGCAGTTTAAAAGGGACTACTTACTACGAGCAGTACTTC. Translated, it gives CASSLKGTTYYEQYF.

This clone has more than one count but fewer than ten. The rearrangement joins TRBV15 to TRBJ1-1; D not certain. V shed 5 bases and J shed 5 bases, with 15 bases lying between them. The CDR3 is made up of 14 amino acids. Germline V gives CDR1 LNHNV, CDR2 YYDKDF (reference sequence). The CDR3 region is CATSGEWGGTEAFF. The CDR3, as DNA: TGTGCCACCAGCGGTGAATGGGGAGGAACTGAAGCTTTCTTT.

The rearrangement uses TRBV2 and TRBJ2-7; the D gene is possibly TRBD2 (8 bases). The V and J ends lost 10 bases and 1 base respectively, with 35 bases between them. CDR3 length equals 20 residues. CDR1 SNHLY and CDR2 FYNNEI come from the germline V gene. The CDR3 DNA reads as TGTGCCACAAAGCGGGGGACAGCGTGGCAACTAGAAAATTTATCCTACGAGCAGTACTTC. It encodes CATKRGTAWQLENLSYEQYF.

The rearrangement joins TRBV28 to TRBJ1-1, with TRBD1 as a possible D gene (5 bases). V was cut by 6 bases and J by 6 bases, with 11 bases left in between. This CDR3 has 12 residues. CDR1 is MDHEN and CDR2 is SYDVKM in the germline V gene. This CDR3 is CASRSGVAEAFF. Written as DNA, the CDR3 is TGTGCCAGCAGATCGGGGGTCGCTGAAGCTTTCTTT.

V is TRBV11-3 and J is TRBJ2-6, with D maybe TRBD2 (6 bases). CDR1 is SGHNT and CDR2 is YENEEA in the germline V gene. The CDR3 covers 15 residues. Trimming stripped 5 bases from V and 2 bases from J, with 10 bases between. This chain's CDR3 is CASSPGAPGANVLTF. As DNA, the CDR3 is TGTGCCAGCAGCCCGGGAGCACCTGGGGCCAACGTCCTGACTTTC.

The V and J genes are TRBV4-1 and TRBJ2-4; weak D call: TRBD2 (5 bases). This CDR3 has 16 amino acids. V was shortened by 0 bases and J by 6 bases, with 15 bases between the two germline ends. Germline V gene sequence: CDR1 MGHRA, CDR2 YSYEKL. CDR3 sequence: CASSQDPQRSGNIQYF. In DNA form, the CDR3 reads TGCGCCAGCAGCCAAGATCCCCAGCGGTCGGGAAACATTCAGTACTTC.

This sequence joins TRBV28 and TRBJ1-5; TRBD1 matches at 11 bases. This CDR3 spans 15 amino acids. The V gene end was trimmed by 10 bases and the J gene end by 5 bases; junction bases not matched to a gene: 10. Germline CDR1 is MDHEN and CDR2 is SYDVKM. This CDR3 reads CATSPGTGGYQPQHF. CDR3 in DNA: TGTGCCACTTCTCCCGGGACAGGGGGATATCAGCCCCAGCATTTT.

The chain recombines TRBV29-1 with TRBJ2-3, with D possibly matching TRBD2 (6 bases). The CDR3 is 13 amino acids. In germline, CDR1 is SQVTM, CDR2 ANQGSEA. The V end was cut by 2 bases, the J end by 3 bases, with 9 bases between. The CDR3 sequence: CSVEFGGTDTQYF. The CDR3 DNA follows: TGCAGCGTTGAATTTGGGGGGACAGATACGCAGTATTTT.

This clone was seen a few times. CDR3: CASSPGQEDEKLFF. CDR3 nucleotides: TGCGCCAGCAGCCCGGGACAGGAAGATGAAAAACTGTTTTTT. The chain links TRBV5-1 to TRBJ1-4; 8 bases align to TRBD1. Germline CDR1 is SGHRS and CDR2 is YFSETQ. J gave up 6 bases and V 4 bases, and 5 bases lay outside the gene matches. This CDR3 comprises 14 residues.

The V gene is TRBV1, the J gene TRBJ2-6; the table's TRBD1 call for D was not verified on the DNA. TRBV1 counts as a pseudogene. CDR3 size: 18 residues. The CDR3 region is CTSSQDGTGPSGANVLTF. The CDR3 region has the DNA TGCACCAGCAGCCAAGATGGGACAGGGCCCTCTGGGGCCAACGTCCTGACTTTC.

V gene TRBV18 combines with J gene TRBJ2-7; TRBD2 aligns across 7 bases. Germline V lookup: CDR1 KGHSH, CDR2 LQKENI. CDR3 length equals 16 residues. V dropped 0 bases and J dropped 2; count of bases not matched to a gene: 7. CDR3: CASSPPAGEGAYEQYF. CDR3 bases: TGTGCCAGCTCACCACCCGCGGGAGAGGGCGCCTACGAGCAGTACTTC.

J is TRBJ2-4 and V is TRBV28; perhaps TRBD1 as D (5 bases). V was cut by 8 bases and J by 6 bases, with 20 bases left in between. The CDR3 consists of 15 residues. Germline loops: CDR1 MDHEN, CDR2 SYDVKM. The CDR3 DNA follows: TGTGCCAGCTCCAACCCGACAGATTCAGGAAACATTCAGTACTTC. It codes for CASSNPTDSGNIQYF.

The chain links TRBV15 to TRBJ2-5; 9 bases are shared with TRBD2. Trimming at V came to 1 base and at J to 7 bases, leaving 19 bases not matched to a gene. Germline CDR1 reads LNHNV; CDR2 reads YYDKDF (reference sequence). This CDR3 contains 19 residues. The CDR3, as DNA: TGTGCCACCAGCAGAGTCAGTGTTCTAGCGGGGACGGACGCCGGGACCCAGTACTTC. Protein: CATSRVSVLAGTDAGTQYF.

V and J are TRBV5-1 and TRBJ2-5; 8 bases match TRBD2. The CDR3 consists of 14 residues. Germline CDR1 SGHRS, CDR2 YFSETQ. V lost 0 bases, J lost 3 bases, and 1 base stayed unmatched. Written as DNA, the CDR3 is TGCGCCAGCAGCTTGGAACTAGCGGAAGAGACCCAGTACTTC. Its protein product is CASSLELAEETQYF.

J is TRBJ2-7 and V is TRBV27; a possible D gene is TRBD2 (5 bases). Trimming took 2 bases from V and 2 from J, leaving 10 bases between them. Per germline, CDR1 MNHEY and CDR2 SMNVEV (reference sequence). The CDR3 consists of 14 residues. CDR3 DNA: TGTGCCAGCAGTTTAGGTGTGCGGGCCTACGAGCAGTACTTC. Translation: CASSLGVRAYEQYF.

This clone was seen just once. The chain recombines TRBV7-9 with TRBJ1-4; 7 nucleotides agree with TRBD1. This CDR3 has 16 residues. The V gene end was trimmed by 5 bases and the J gene end by 8 bases; junction bases not matched to a gene: 14. Germline V gene data show CDR1 as SEHNR and CDR2 as FQNEAQ (reference sequence). The CDR3 spells CASSLNDRAGGEKLFF. CDR3 in DNA: TGTGCCAGCAGCCTAAATGACAGGGCGGGAGGAGAAAAACTGTTTTTT. Complete variable domain (other parts from reference TRBV7-9 and TRBJ1-4): DTGVSQNPRHKITKRGQNVTFRCDPISEHNRLYWYRQTLGQGPEFLTYFQNEAQLEKSRLLSDRFSAERPKGSFSTLEIQRTEQGDSAMYLCASSLNDRAGGEKLFFGSGTQLSVL.

The rearrangement joins TRBV9 to TRBJ2-7; the match to TRBD2 covers 7 bases. Germline V CDR1 and CDR2: SGDLS, YYNGEE. J gave up 3 bases and V 0 bases, and 9 bases lay outside the gene matches. The CDR3 is made up of 16 amino acids. CDR3 residues: CASSVAPTGGDYEQYF. In DNA, the CDR3 is TGTGCCAGCAGCGTAGCCCCAACGGGGGGAGACTACGAGCAGTACTTC.

This clone was counted a few times. This chain connects TRBV29-1 to TRBJ1-2; tentatively, D is TRBD1 (6 bases). This CDR3 spans 13 amino acids. The V end was cut by 6 bases, the J end by 3 bases, with 14 bases between. CDR1 and CDR2 from the germline V gene are SQVTM and ANQGSEA. CDR3 residues: CSVRTAFHYGYTF. The CDR3 DNA follows: TGCAGCGTACGGACAGCCTTCCACTATGGCTACACCTTC.

This chain joins TRBV19 and TRBJ1-5; D not resolved. CDR1 LNHDA and CDR2 SQIVND come from the germline V gene (reference sequence). The CDR3 totals 15 residues. Trimming shortened V by 2 bases and J by 1 base, and 9 bases separated the two germline ends. CDR3 nucleotides: TGTGCCAGTAGTATAAACGAGATGAGCAATCAGCCCCAGCATTTT. Translated: CASSINEMSNQPQHF.

The genes are TRBV9 and TRBJ2-2; 10 bases fit TRBD2. The CDR3 has 17 amino acids. V shed 0 bases and J 4 bases; nucleotides not matched to a gene: 6. Germline-derived CDR1 and CDR2 are SGDLS and YYNGEE. DNA of the CDR3: TGTGCCAGCAGCGTAGGAAGCGGGAGGGCCTCCACCGGGGAGCTGTTTTTT. Its translation: CASSVGSGRASTGELFF.

The chain is built from TRBV2 and TRBJ2-3, with D tentatively TRBD1 (6 bases). The CDR3 has 14 residues. V gave up 10 bases and J gave up 1 base, with 15 bases separating them. Germline loops: CDR1 SNHLY, CDR2 FYNNEI. CDR3 sequence reads: CAKVDPGGTDTQYF. For the CDR3, the DNA is TGTGCCAAAGTAGACCCAGGGGGCACAGATACGCAGTATTTT.

The chain carries TRBV4-1 and TRBJ2-7, with D possibly matching TRBD1 (6 bases). V was cut by 4 bases and J by 2 bases, with 15 bases left in between. Germline V lookup: CDR1 MGHRA, CDR2 YSYEKL. This CDR3 has 15 amino acids. The CDR3 DNA sequence: TGCGCCAGCAGCCTCCGGGACAAGAGTCCCTACGAGCAGTACTTC. The encoded protein is CASSLRDKSPYEQYF.

This clone showed up just a few times. Within the sample, other DNA sequences also encode this same CDR3. The chain uses TRBV2 and TRBJ2-1; 13 positions agree with TRBD2. This CDR3 is 14 amino acids long. Germline V lookup: CDR1 SNHLY, CDR2 FYNNEI. Germline trimming cut 6 bases from V and 7 bases from J; bases unmatched to any gene: 3. The CDR3 DNA sequence: TGTGCCAGCAGGGGACTAGCGGGAAGGAATGAGCAGTTCTTC. Amino acid sequence: CASRGLAGRNEQFF.

The rearrangement uses TRBV2 and TRBJ1-5, with 9 nucleotides matching TRBD1. The trim removed 6 bases at V and 6 bases at J, leaving 6 bases unmatched. The CDR3 is made up of 14 amino acids. Germline V gene lookup returns CDR1 SNHLY and CDR2 FYNNEI. CDR3 DNA: TGTGCCAGCAGCCCGGACAGGGGTGGTCAGCCCCAGCATTTT. Translation: CASSPDRGGQPQHF.

CDR3 protein: CASSYWRGLTGELFF. The CDR3 DNA follows: TGTGCCAGCAGTTACTGGCGAGGGTTAACCGGGGAGCTGTTTTTT. The J gene is TRBJ2-2, the V gene TRBV6-5; D might be TRBD2 (5 bases). In germline, CDR1 is MNHEY, CDR2 SVGAGI. The V end lost 1 base, the J end lost 5 bases, and 11 bases lay between the germline ends. The CDR3 length is 15 residues.

The chain employs TRBV18 and TRBJ2-7, with D unclear. The germline V and J ends were trimmed by 3 bases and 0 bases, with 6 bases remaining between them. The CDR3 is 13 residues long. Germline V gene sequence: CDR1 KGHSH, CDR2 LQKENI. For the CDR3, the DNA is TGTGCCAGCTCACCGTCTAGCTCCTACGAGCAGTACTTC. As protein: CASSPSSSYEQYF.

V usage is TRBV14 and J usage is TRBJ2-2, with TRBD2 matching over 7 bases. CDR1 SGHDN and CDR2 FVKESK come from the germline V gene. With V trimmed by 10 bases and J by 7 bases, 15 bases remained unmatched. This CDR3 has 15 residues. The CDR3 protein is CATPSRGGFGGELFF. DNA of the CDR3: TGTGCCACCCCTAGCCGGGGAGGGTTCGGCGGGGAGCTGTTTTTT.